One sample yielded the 27 T cell receptor beta chains listed below, sequenced in a study of shared clonotypes between healthy human individuals. Profiled with immunoSEQ multiplex PCR; TCRdb holds only in-frame clones, not every one. The table includes around 2.1 million clones, more than 85% detected once. As defined, naive CD8 cells were CD45RO-negative and positively selected for CCR7, with terminally differentiated effector memory CD45RA+ cells excluded. Input material: naive CD8+ T cells from PBMCs. The receptor source for this set is a man younger than 35 in good health. Some clones in this sample may be carry-over from other donors' samples.

The genes are TRBV27 and TRBJ1-1, with D uncertain. The CDR3 has 15 residues. The germline V gene encodes CDR1 MNHEY and CDR2 SMNVEV (reference sequence). V was trimmed by 1 base and J by 4 bases, leaving 13 bases between them. CDR3 sequence (DNA): TGTGCCAGCAGTTTATTGGTTCGGGGTGTCACTGAAGCTTTCTTT. It yields the protein CASSLLVRGVTEAFF.

The chain carries TRBV29-1 and TRBJ2-2; D is unresolved. Trimming removed 6 bases at V and 1 base at J, with 15 bases between. The germline V gene has CDR1 SQVTM and CDR2 ANQGSEA. The CDR3 totals 15 residues. CDR3: CSVRPLGLNTGELFF. The CDR3 nucleotides read TGCAGCGTCCGCCCTCTAGGGTTGAACACCGGGGAGCTGTTTTTT.

The V call is TRBV6-1, the J call TRBJ1-5, with D hard to call. The V and J ends lost 8 bases and 0 bases respectively, with 14 bases between them. The germline V gene encodes CDR1 MNHNS and CDR2 SASEGT. CDR3 size: 15 residues. This chain's CDR3 is CASRWERYSNQPQHF. The CDR3 nucleotides are TGTGCCAGCCGTTGGGAGAGATATAGCAATCAGCCCCAGCATTTT.

V is TRBV28 and J is TRBJ2-1, with TRBD1 identical over 7 bases. CDR3 size: 21 residues. Trimming took 4 bases from V and 0 from J; bases not matched to a gene: 21. Germline V gene sequence: CDR1 MDHEN, CDR2 SYDVKM. The CDR3 sequence: CASSSRIGDRNDLSSYNEQFF. The CDR3 nucleotides read TGTGCCAGCAGTTCTCGAATAGGGGACAGAAACGACCTAAGCTCCTACAATGAGCAGTTCTTC.

The chain combines TRBV28 with TRBJ2-5, with 7 bases aligning to TRBD1. CDR3 length: 15 amino acids. The V segment lost 7 bases and the J segment 4 bases; nucleotides outside the gene matches: 12. Germline V gene data show CDR1 as MDHEN and CDR2 as SYDVKM. The CDR3: CASTGLRGQGETQYF. Written as DNA, the CDR3 is TGTGCCAGCACCGGCTTAAGGGGGCAGGGAGAGACCCAGTACTTC.

The chain employs TRBV9 and TRBJ2-5, with TRBD1 as a possible D gene (6 bases). This CDR3 is 14 amino acids long. The V and J ends lost 3 bases and 3 bases respectively, with 12 bases between them. Looked up from germline, CDR1 is SGDLS and CDR2 is YYNGEE. The CDR3 loop reads CASSANDRKETQYF. The DNA of the CDR3 is TGTGCCAGCAGCGCCAACGACAGGAAAGAGACCCAGTACTTC.

As concerns this clone: The junction differs from germline at one of its ends, possibly a read error. This chain uses TRBV14 with TRBJ2-1; 9 bases align to TRBD2. Germline V gives CDR1 SGHDN, CDR2 FVKESK. This CDR3 has 15 amino acids. The CDR3 DNA reads as TGTGCCAGCACCCAAGGTAGCGGGAGAGGCTATGAGCAGTTCTTC. It is translated as CASTQGSGRGYEQFF.

This sequence joins TRBV28 and TRBJ2-2, with TRBD1 as a possible D gene (6 bases). The CDR3 totals 14 residues. CDR1 is MDHEN, CDR2 SYDVKM, per germline. V lost 8 bases and J 4 bases, leaving 14 bases between the germline ends. The CDR3 coding sequence is TGTGCCAGCCGCCTTGGGGGCTCCACCGGGGAGCTGTTTTTT. This encodes CASRLGGSTGELFF. Complete variable domain (other parts from reference TRBV28 and TRBJ2-2): DVKVTQSSRYLVKRTGEKVFLECVQDMDHENMFWYRQDPGLGLRLIYFSYDVKMKEKGDIPEGYSVSREKKERFSLILESASTNQTSMYLCASRLGGSTGELFFGEGSRLTVL.

This clone was observed a single time. The rearrangement links TRBV28 to TRBJ2-1; D uncertain. Trimming stripped 2 bases from V and 8 bases from J, with 25 bases between. CDR3 length: 18 residues. In germline, CDR1 is MDHEN, CDR2 SYDVKM. DNA of the CDR3: TGTGCCAGCAGTTTACAAGACCTACGACACCTCCCTCGGGATGAGCAGTTCTTC. Protein sequence: CASSLQDLRHLPRDEQFF.

The CDR3 protein is CASSLGGDSGNTIYF. CDR3 coding DNA: TGTGCCAGCAGCCTGGGAGGGGACTCTGGAAACACCATATATTTT. The rearrangement uses TRBV9 and TRBJ1-3; TRBD1 might be the D (5 bases). The CDR3 sequence is 15 residues long. Germline V gene data show CDR1 as SGDLS and CDR2 as YYNGEE. Trimming pared 4 bases from V and 0 bases from J, leaving 11 bases between. The full variable domain, rest sourced from reference TRBV9 and TRBJ1-3, is DSGVTQTPKHLITATGQRVTLRCSPRSGDLSVYWYQQSLDQGLQFLIQYYNGEERAKGNILERFSAQQFPDLHSELNLSSLELGDSALYFCASSLGGDSGNTIYFGEGSWLTVV.

CDR3 sequence: CASSIGGATYNEQFF. The CDR3, as DNA: TGTGCCAGTAGTATAGGGGGGGCTACCTACAATGAGCAGTTCTTC. The chain links TRBV19 to TRBJ2-1; possibly TRBD1 or TRBD2 for D (6 bases each). V lost 1 base and J lost 2, with 9 bases in between. Germline assignment: CDR1 LNHDA and CDR2 SQIVND (reference sequence). There are 15 residues in the CDR3.

The chain uses TRBV2 and TRBJ2-1, with 8 bases fitting TRBD2. The CDR3 is 15 residues long. V gave up 6 bases and J gave up 14 bases; unmatched junction bases: 18. Germline V gives CDR1 SNHLY, CDR2 FYNNEI. CDR3 coding DNA: TGTGCCAGCAGACCCAGCGGGAGAGTACTAGAGAGAGAGTTCTTC. It specifies CASRPSGRVLEREFF.

CDR3 sequence (DNA): TGTGCCAGCAGTGAACTAGGACTAGCGGCGCCACCCGAGCAGTACTTC. It codes for CASSELGLAAPPEQYF. This chain links TRBV2 with TRBJ2-7; 10 nucleotides agree with TRBD2. This CDR3 region has 16 residues. V was pared by 2 bases and J by 6 bases, with 10 bases of the junction left unmatched. Germline-derived CDR1 and CDR2 are SNHLY and FYNNEI.

This chain connects TRBV9 to TRBJ1-2, with D possibly being TRBD1 (5 bases). CDR3 length: 18 residues. Germline CDR1 SGDLS, CDR2 YYNGEE. V was cut by 0 bases and J by 2 bases, with 20 bases left in between. Here the CDR3 DNA reads TGTGCCAGCAGCGTAGGGGTTGGTCGGGGCTCCACGAACTATGGCTACACCTTC. Translated: CASSVGVGRGSTNYGYTF. The complete variable domain, with remaining parts taken from reference TRBV9 and TRBJ1-2, reads DSGVTQTPKHLITATGQRVTLRCSPRSGDLSVYWYQQSLDQGLQFLIQYYNGEERAKGNILERFSAQQFPDLHSELNLSSLELGDSALYFCASSVGVGRGSTNYGYTFGSGTRLTVV.

The chain is built from TRBV28 and TRBJ2-1; D gene unclear. Germline CDR1 reads MDHEN; CDR2 reads SYDVKM. V gave up 6 bases and J gave up 8 bases, with 20 bases separating them. The CDR3 has 15 residues. The CDR3 DNA reads TGTGCCAGCAGCTGGCGGACGGGCAGTAGGGATGAGCAGTTCTTC. It translates to CASSWRTGSRDEQFF.

V usage is TRBV18 and J usage is TRBJ1-5, with D possibly being TRBD1 (5 bases). V was shortened by 2 bases and J by 7 bases, with 12 bases between the two germline ends. This CDR3 region has 14 residues. Germline loops: CDR1 KGHSH, CDR2 LQKENI. CDR3 bases: TGTGCCAGCTCACCATCCAGGGTTGAACAGCCCCAGCATTTT. Its translation: CASSPSRVEQPQHF.

V usage is TRBV28 and J usage is TRBJ2-1, with D uncertain. V gave up 3 bases and J gave up 0 bases, with 12 bases separating them. The CDR3 has 16 residues. From germline, CDR1 is MDHEN and CDR2 SYDVKM. The CDR3 reads CASSLGAQNSYNEQFF. The CDR3 region has the DNA TGTGCCAGCAGTTTGGGCGCACAGAACTCCTACAATGAGCAGTTCTTC.

The chain carries TRBV10-3 and TRBJ2-3; a possible D gene is TRBD2 (6 bases). V dropped 6 bases and J dropped 4 bases, with 14 bases sitting between them. The CDR3 runs 14 residues. Germline CDR1 ENHRY, CDR2 SYGVKD. The DNA for the CDR3 is TGTGCCATCAGCGGGGAGGATGGGGCAGATACGCAGTATTTT. It codes for CAISGEDGADTQYF.

The chain joins TRBV19 to TRBJ2-7, with D unresolved. CDR1 LNHDA and CDR2 SQIVND come from the germline V gene (reference sequence). The CDR3 loop spans 13 amino acids. V was pared by 5 bases and J by 4 bases, with 12 bases between. The DNA of the CDR3 is TGTGCCAGTAGTCTTCCCGGTGGTTACGAGCAGTACTTC. Translated: CASSLPGGYEQYF. The full variable domain, rest sourced from reference TRBV19 and TRBJ2-7, is DGGITQSPKYLFRKEGQNVTLSCEQNLNHDAMYWYRQDPGQGLRLIYYSQIVNDFQKGDIAEGYSVSREKKESFPLTVTSAQKNPTAFYLCASSLPGGYEQYFGPGTRLTVT.

This chain links TRBV2 with TRBJ2-4, with 14 bases identical to TRBD2. This CDR3 has 21 amino acids. V lost 6 bases to trimming and J lost 0 bases; unmatched junction nucleotides: 16. The germline gives CDR1 SNHLY, CDR2 FYNNEI. The CDR3 DNA reads TGTGCCAGCAGGGGGACTAGCGGGAGCCGACCCTCGGGGGTAGCCAAAAACATTCAGTACTTC. Residues: CASRGTSGSRPSGVAKNIQYF.

This rearrangement joins TRBV5-8 to TRBJ2-5; unclear D gene. Trimming left V 4 bases short and J 2 bases short, with 12 bases between. Germline CDR1 reads SGHTS; CDR2 reads YDEGEE. The CDR3 totals 14 residues. CDR3 sequence (DNA): TGTGCCAGCAGCCGTAAGACCACGCAAGAGACCCAGTACTTC. Amino acid sequence: CASSRKTTQETQYF.

The genes are TRBV7-8 and TRBJ2-5; D is uncertain. This CDR3 region has 14 residues. V lost 7 bases and J 1 base, leaving 13 bases between the germline ends. Germline assignment: CDR1 SGHVS and CDR2 FQNEAQ. This CDR3 reads CASKPGGSQETQYF. CDR3 DNA: TGTGCCAGCAAACCGGGTGGAAGCCAAGAGACCCAGTACTTC.

The chain uses TRBV11-2 and TRBJ2-6; D unclear. Germline lookup yields CDR1 SGHAT and CDR2 FQNNGV. The CDR3 contains 15 residues. V was shortened by 6 bases and J by 1 base, with 10 bases between the two germline ends. Here the CDR3 reads CASSSTSSGANVLTF. CDR3 nucleotides: TGTGCCAGCAGTTCAACCTCATCTGGGGCCAACGTCCTGACTTTC.

The chain links TRBV4-2 to TRBJ1-2; TRBD1 matches 7 bases. Looked up from germline, CDR1 is LGHNA and CDR2 is YNFKEQ. The CDR3 covers 16 residues. Unmatched junction bases numbered 10, after V lost 5 bases and J lost 1 base. The chain's CDR3 is CASSSRGRDSNYGYTF. The CDR3 coding sequence is TGTGCCAGCAGCTCCCGAGGCCGGGACAGTAACTATGGCTACACCTTC.

This sequence joins TRBV5-8 and TRBJ2-7, with 8 bases lining up with TRBD1. This CDR3 spans 14 amino acids. The germline V gene encodes CDR1 SGHTS and CDR2 YDEGEE. The junction had 4 bases not matched to a gene; V was cut back by 2 bases and J by 3 bases. Here the CDR3 reads CASSFQGAVYEQYF. As DNA, the CDR3 is TGTGCCAGCAGCTTTCAGGGGGCCGTCTACGAGCAGTACTTC.

CDR3 loop: CASSLGSAGSNEQFF. The CDR3 region has the DNA TGTGCCAGCAGCTTAGGGTCGGCAGGGTCTAATGAGCAGTTCTTC. This chain uses TRBV7-7 with TRBJ2-1; D is perhaps TRBD1 (5 bases). Deletions cut 1 base from V and 7 bases from J, with 14 bases between. This CDR3 contains 15 residues. The germline V gene encodes CDR1 SSHAT and CDR2 FNYEAQ (reference sequence).

The J gene is TRBJ2-5, the V gene TRBV12-2. TRBV12-2 is designated a pseudogene. This CDR3 spans 20 amino acids. The CDR3 DNA reads as TGTGCAAGTCGCTTATCCTGGACGGGGCAGCAAAGCAATAAGCAAGAGACCCAGTACTTC. Translation: CASRLSWTGQQSNKQETQYF.